The present TCR beta chain was sequenced within a study of cytomegalovirus exposure and HLA in healthy donors. The study, taken as a whole, reports: 150 or so TCR beta chains were listed as cytomegalovirus-associated.

A remark on this clone: As yet, its antigen is unknown.

PCR amplification relied on 60 Vbeta primers (plus 13 Jbeta primers). The method was immunoSEQ multiplex PCR; TCRdb's version includes in-frame clones alone and lacks a portion of them. The data contain tens of thousands of clones, approximately 80% of them seen just once; the ten biggest clones take up approximately 5.9%. Germline values: CDR1 WSHSY, CDR2 SAAADI. V shed 3 bases and J shed 4 bases, with 12 bases lying between them. The CDR3 has 14 residues. The origin of this receptor is a male donor in good health and CMV-seronegative. The chain recombines TRBV10-2 with TRBJ1-2; perhaps TRBD1 as D (5 bases). The sequencing input was PBMCs. This CDR3 is CASSDYGGGYGYTF. As DNA, the CDR3 is TGCGCCAGCAGTGACTATGGCGGGGGCTATGGCTACACCTTC.